This T cell receptor beta chain was recovered during a study of CD8+CD57+ T cells in acquired aplastic anemia. A remark on this clonotype: A read error may explain this, as a much larger clone is one base away.

V lost 10 bases and J 6 bases, leaving 18 bases between the germline ends. The germline V gene encodes CDR1 SNHLY and CDR2 FYNNEI. The CDR3 spans 14 residues. According to the study, genomic DNA was the template for TCR beta VDJ and CDR3 profiling. MiXCR, applied by TCRdb to the reads, yields one record per CDR3 protein. This sample has approximately 470,000 distinct CDR3 sequences; around 32% occur once, and the top ten carry approximately 0.82%. Sequencing involved patients with CD8+CD57+ cell expansion previously shown by flow cytometry. The sequencing sample was made of sorted CD4+, CD8+, or CD8+CD57+ T cells (not recorded which) from PBMCs. The TCR comes from a human donor with aplastic anemia. This sequence joins TRBV2 and TRBJ2-2; D perhaps matches TRBD1 (6 bases). CDR3 coding DNA: TGTGCCACCATCCGGGGACAAGTCCCCGGGGAGCTGTTTTTT. It is translated as CATIRGQVPGELFF.